Listed below are T cell receptor beta chains from one sample, sequenced in a study of a mutant IDH1 vaccine in newly diagnosed glioma. Antigens of these TCRs are unknown. Libraries were prepared by immunoSEQ multiplex PCR; TCRdb keeps only in-frame clonotypes and omits some of them. The sample includes approximately 80,000 clones, 75% to 95% of them seen just once. The starting material was PBMCs, obtained from a glioma patient whose treatment included an IDH1 peptide vaccine. The origin of the receptors is a woman aged 45-59 years with glioma. The CDR3 runs from the conserved cysteine through the conserved F or W. A D gene is named only where the DNA matches it firmly. Clone sizes are given selectively: once, few, many, or a class where the clone is expanded.

J | length | size | D | V | DNA | CDR3
TRBJ2-7 | 14 | NA | TRBD1 | TRBV10-1 | TGCGCCAGCAGTGACCGGACAGGGGGCTACGAGCAGTACTTC | CASSDRTGGYEQYF
TRBJ2-5 | 13 | NA | NA | TRBV7-5 | TGTGCCAGCAGCTTTGGGGCTCAAGAGACCCAGTACTTC | CASSFGAQETQYF
TRBJ2-7 | 14 | NA | NA | TRBV28 | TGTGCCAGCAGTGAACAGGGAGGTAACTACGAGCAGTACTTC | CASSEQGGNYEQYF
TRBJ1-6 | 15 | NA | NA | TRBV9 | TGTGCCAGCAGCGTAGGTTATGGGGGCGGGTCACCCCTCCACTTT | CASSVGYGGGSPLHF
TRBJ2-3 | 14 | once | NA | TRBV10-1 | TGCGCCAGCAGTGAGTCGGACAGACCAGATACGCAGTATTTT | CASSESDRPDTQYF
TRBJ2-7 | 14 | NA | NA | TRBV28 | TGTGCCAGCAGTTTCGAACGGGCACCCTACGAGCAGTACTTC | CASSFERAPYEQYF
TRBJ2-5 | 14 | NA | NA | TRBV7-2 | TGTGCCAGCAGCTTAGGTTGGCAGGAAGAGACCCAGTACTTC | CASSLGWQEETQYF
TRBJ1-6 | 15 | NA | NA | TRBV15 | TGTGCCACCAGCAGAGATCGAGGGCAGGACTCACCCCTCCACTTT | CATSRDRGQDSPLHF
TRBJ1-6 | 15 | NA | NA | TRBV6-5 | TGTGCCAGCAGCCAAAGACTGCCCGATAATTCACCCCTCCACTTT | CASSQRLPDNSPLHF
TRBJ2-5 | 11 | few | NA | TRBV5-6 | TGTGCCAGCAGCTTGGGAGGGACCCAGTACTTC | CASSLGGTQYF
TRBJ2-3 | 15 | NA | TRBD2 | TRBV4-1 | TGCGCCAGCAGTTTAGAGCTAGCGGGAGTGGTTACGCAGTATTTT | CASSLELAGVVTQYF
TRBJ2-3 | 13 | NA | NA | TRBV11-3 | TGTGCCAGCAGCTTAGATTCGACAGATACGCAGTATTTT | CASSLDSTDTQYF
TRBJ2-1 | 18 | NA | TRBD1 | TRBV23-1 | TGCGCCAGCCAGCAGTCATATTCGGGGACAGGGGCATACAATGAGCAGTTCTTC | CASQQSYSGTGAYNEQFF
TRBJ2-5 | 15 | NA | NA | TRBV5-6 | TGTGCCAGCAGCCGCCCAGACAGGTCACGGGGGACCCAGTACTTC | CASSRPDRSRGTQYF
TRBJ2-2 | 12 | once | NA | TRBV7-8 | TGTGCCAGCAGCTTAGGATCCGGGGAGCTGTTTTTT | CASSLGSGELFF
TRBJ2-1 | 13 | NA | NA | TRBV11-2 | TGTGCCAGCAGCTTGGAGCGGTTGAATGAGCAGTTCTTC | CASSLERLNEQFF
TRBJ2-5 | 13 | NA | NA | TRBV10-1 | TGCGCCAGCAGTGGGGAGGTGCTGGAGACCCAGTACTTC | CASSGEVLETQYF
TRBJ1-2 | 15 | NA | NA | TRBV10-1 | TGCGCCAGCAGTGAGTCCCTAGAAGGGAGCGACGGCTACACCTTC | CASSESLEGSDGYTF
TRBJ2-3 | 14 | NA | TRBD2 | TRBV5-8 | TGTGCCAGCAGCTTTGGGACTAACACAGATACGCAGTATTTT | CASSFGTNTDTQYF
TRBJ2-7 | 14 | NA | TRBD1 | TRBV5-6 | TGTGCCAGCAGCTTTGGGACAGGGTGGCACGAGCAGTACTTC | CASSFGTGWHEQYF
TRBJ2-7 | 14 | NA | TRBD2 | TRBV28 | TGTGCCAGCGCACTGGGACTAGCGGGAGACGAGCAGTACTTC | CASALGLAGDEQYF
TRBJ2-3 | 14 | NA | NA | TRBV2 | TGTGCCAGCAGTGATACCAGCCCCACAGATACGCAGTATTTT | CASSDTSPTDTQYF
TRBJ1-1 | 17 | NA | NA | TRBV11-1 | TGTGCCAGCAGCTCCCATCCCCGGGGGGCGAGGGACACTGAAGCTTTCTTT | CASSSHPRGARDTEAFF
TRBJ2-1 | 16 | NA | NA | TRBV9 | TGTGCCAGCAGCCCCCTTTTCAGGGTAAACTACAATGAGCAGTTCTTC | CASSPLFRVNYNEQFF
TRBJ1-2 | 14 | NA | TRBD1 | TRBV27 | TGTGCCAGCAGTCCGCGCGGACAGGCCCATGGCTACACCTTC | CASSPRGQAHGYTF
TRBJ2-5 | 16 | NA | TRBD1 | TRBV28 | TGTGCCAGCAGTTTATCCTACAGGGGGCGAGGTGAGACCCAGTACTTC | CASSLSYRGRGETQYF
TRBJ2-7 | 15 | NA | TRBD2 | TRBV29-1 | TGCAGCGTTGATTATCGGACTAGCGGCTCCTACGAGCAGTACTTC | CSVDYRTSGSYEQYF
TRBJ1-2 | 14 | NA | NA | TRBV19 | TGTGCCAGTAGTTCAGGGGAACTTTACTATGGCTACACCTTC | CASSSGELYYGYTF